The 30 T cell receptor beta chains reported below all come from one sample, sequenced in a study of cytomegalovirus exposure and HLA in healthy donors. PCR used 60 Vbeta primers and 13 Jbeta primers. TCRdb keeps only in-frame clones here, not all; method: immunoSEQ multiplex PCR. This sample carries about 130,000 clones, around 83% of them seen once, and the ten largest clones take about 7%. Source material: PBMCs. The receptors shown here come from a woman in her thirties in good health and CMV-seropositive.

The rearrangement uses TRBV27 and TRBJ2-1, with D uncertain. CDR1 is MNHEY and CDR2 is SMNVEV in the germline V gene (reference sequence). V was trimmed by 7 bases and J by 8 bases, leaving 24 bases between them. The CDR3 is 16 residues long. The DNA for the CDR3 is TGTGCCAGCACCAAAGCGACGCCCACAATTGGTCATGAGCAGTTCTTC. Encoded protein: CASTKATPTIGHEQFF.

This clone has just a few counts. The J gene is TRBJ2-3, the V gene TRBV6-5; tentatively, D is TRBD2 (6 bases). The CDR3 spans 15 residues. Germline CDR1 is MNHEY and CDR2 is SVGAGI. With 8 bases removed from V and 0 bases from J, the gap between germline ends came to 15 bases. The DNA of the CDR3 is TGTGCCAGCTCTCGGGGGACGTCTAGCACAGATACGCAGTATTTT. Residues: CASSRGTSSTDTQYF.

V and J are TRBV18 and TRBJ2-1; tentatively, D is TRBD2 (6 bases). The CDR3 is 14 residues long. Germline CDR1 reads KGHSH; CDR2 reads LQKENI. V lost 4 bases to trimming and J lost 5 bases, with 12 bases between them. DNA of the CDR3: TGTGCCAGCTCACTCGGGGGTCAGAACAATGAGCAGTTCTTC. Its translation is CASSLGGQNNEQFF.

J is TRBJ1-2 and V is TRBV2, with D perhaps matching TRBD1 (5 bases). Germline CDR1 SNHLY, CDR2 FYNNEI. The CDR3 extends over 13 amino acids. V dropped 8 bases and J dropped 6 bases, with 16 bases sitting between them. The DNA of the CDR3 is TGTGCCAGCGTAGGGGAGGGGCAGGATGGCTACACCTTC. It is translated as CASVGEGQDGYTF.

As concerns this clone: Other DNA sequences of this sample code for an identical CDR3. The V gene is TRBV20-1, the J gene TRBJ1-2; D is uncertain. CDR1 is DFQATT and CDR2 is SNEGSKA in the germline V gene (reference sequence). This CDR3 has 11 amino acids. Trimming removed 6 bases from V and 6 bases from J, with 11 bases in between. Here the CDR3 reads CSAPRLDGYTF. The DNA of the CDR3 is TGCAGTGCCCCCCGGTTGGATGGCTACACCTTC.

The CDR3 here is CASSLHIAGEAFF. CDR3 DNA sequence: TGTGCCAGCAGCCTCCATATCGCGGGCGAAGCTTTCTTT. The chain recombines TRBV7-3 with TRBJ1-1; D unclear. CDR1 is SGHTA, CDR2 FQGTGA, per germline. CDR3 length: 13 residues. Trimming pared 5 bases from V and 8 bases from J, leaving 15 bases between.

This clone was seen a single time. This chain uses TRBV7-9 with TRBJ1-1; TRBD1 aligns across 10 bases. Germline assignment: CDR1 SEHNR and CDR2 FQNEAQ (reference sequence). This CDR3 region has 15 residues. Trimming removed 4 bases from V and 4 bases from J; junction bases left unmatched: 6. CDR3 sequence reads: CASSSWGQGTTEAFF. The CDR3 DNA sequence: TGTGCCAGCAGCTCCTGGGGACAGGGGACCACTGAAGCTTTCTTT.

V gene TRBV30 combines with J gene TRBJ1-2, with 7 positions matching TRBD1. J was trimmed by 8 bases and V by 1 base; bases with no gene match: 7. This CDR3 region has 13 residues. Germline V lookup: CDR1 GTSNPN, CDR2 SVGIG (reference sequence). CDR3 sequence reads: CAWSGGTAGGYTF. Here the CDR3 DNA reads TGTGCCTGGAGTGGCGGGACAGCAGGCGGCTACACCTTC.

This clone was counted only a few times. V gene TRBV5-6 combines with J gene TRBJ1-2; D is possibly TRBD1 (6 bases). In germline, CDR1 is SGHDT, CDR2 YYEEEE. V dropped 1 base and J dropped 7 bases, with 11 bases sitting between them. The CDR3 extends over 13 amino acids. This chain's CDR3 is CASSLSPGVGYTF. DNA for the CDR3: TGTGCCAGCAGCTTGAGCCCAGGGGTTGGCTACACCTTC.

This chain uses TRBV6-5 with TRBJ2-7; no reliable D call. V was clipped by 6 bases and J by 2 bases, with 17 bases between them. Germline V lookup: CDR1 MNHEY, CDR2 SVGAGI. This CDR3 is built from 15 residues. The chain's CDR3 is CASRRDGDNPYEQYF. CDR3 nucleotide sequence: TGTGCCAGCAGGCGTGATGGAGATAACCCCTACGAGCAGTACTTC.

This rearrangement joins TRBV5-6 to TRBJ1-1; TRBD1 matches at 7 bases. This CDR3 contains 14 residues. CDR1 and CDR2 (germline): SGHDT, YYEEEE. Trimming at V came to 4 bases and at J to 0 bases, leaving 3 bases not matched to a gene. The CDR3 loop reads CASSLTGLNTEAFF. In DNA, the CDR3 is TGTGCCAGCAGCCTGACAGGGTTGAACACTGAAGCTTTCTTT.

This clone turned up a few times. The chain is built from TRBV5-1 and TRBJ2-2, with D possibly TRBD1 on 5 matching bases. The CDR3 is 16 residues long. The V gene lost 3 bases and the J gene lost 0 bases, with 12 bases spanning the gap. Germline V lookup: CDR1 SGHRS, CDR2 YFSETQ. This CDR3 is CASSSGHSTNTGELFF. In DNA, the CDR3 is TGCGCCAGCAGCTCCGGACATTCGACGAACACCGGGGAGCTGTTTTTT.

CDR3: CASSAGTGRTEQYF. Here the CDR3 DNA reads TGTGCCAGCAGCGCGGGGACAGGGCGAACCGAGCAGTACTTC. V gene TRBV9 combines with J gene TRBJ2-7; 9 bases align to TRBD1. The V gene end was trimmed by 3 bases and the J gene end by 6 bases; junction bases not matched to a gene: 7. The V gene's germline CDR1 is SGDLS and CDR2 YYNGEE. The CDR3 has 14 residues.

The chain combines TRBV7-3 with TRBJ2-3, with D uncertain. CDR1 is SGHTA and CDR2 is FQGTGA in the germline V gene. The CDR3 is 13 amino acids. The germline V and J ends were trimmed by 2 bases and 6 bases, with 9 bases remaining between them. The CDR3 spells CASSLYKRDTQYF. CDR3 nucleotides: TGTGCCAGCAGCTTATATAAGAGGGATACGCAGTATTTT.

The CDR3 here is CASSQIFGERNEQFF. CDR3 coding DNA: TGCGCCAGCAGCCAAATCTTCGGGGAACGGAATGAGCAGTTCTTC. The V and J genes are TRBV4-1 and TRBJ2-1; D possibly corresponds to TRBD2 (5 bases). Trimming took off 2 bases at V and 7 bases at J, with 15 bases between the two ends. The CDR3 sequence is 15 residues long. CDR1 and CDR2 from the germline V gene are MGHRA and YSYEKL.

The V gene is TRBV28, the J gene TRBJ1-2; a possible D gene is TRBD1 (6 bases). This CDR3 has 13 residues. Germline-derived CDR1 and CDR2 are MDHEN and SYDVKM. Trimming took 6 bases from V and 1 from J, leaving 9 bases between them. The CDR3 loop reads CASRVQGNYGYTF. CDR3 sequence (DNA): TGTGCCAGCAGAGTACAGGGTAACTATGGCTACACCTTC.

This chain uses TRBV6-6 with TRBJ2-7; TRBD1 matches 9 bases. Germline trimming cut 7 bases from V and 6 bases from J; bases unmatched to any gene: 13. The CDR3 totals 15 residues. Germline V gene sequence: CDR1 MNHNY, CDR2 SVGAGI (reference sequence). DNA for the CDR3: TGTGCCAGCAATATCGCGGGACAGGGTGTAAGCGAGCAGTACTTC. It yields the protein CASNIAGQGVSEQYF.

The V call is TRBV5-1, the J call TRBJ1-5; tentatively, D is TRBD1 (6 bases). The CDR3 totals 15 residues. Germline V lookup: CDR1 SGHRS, CDR2 YFSETQ. V dropped 3 bases and J dropped 7 bases, with 17 bases sitting between them. For the CDR3, the DNA is TGCGCCAGCAGCTCCAACGGGGGGGCAGGGCAGCCCCAGCATTTT. This codes for CASSSNGGAGQPQHF.

The chain has TRBV28 and TRBJ2-1; 9 positions agree with TRBD1. The J segment lost 4 bases and the V segment lost 6 bases, leaving 7 bases of the junction unmatched. CDR1 and CDR2 (germline): MDHEN, SYDVKM. This CDR3 is built from 15 residues. The chain's CDR3 is CASSPGQGLYNEQFF. CDR3 bases: TGTGCCAGCAGCCCGGGACAGGGCCTGTACAATGAGCAGTTCTTC.

The chain is built from TRBV30 and TRBJ2-1, with TRBD2 matching 11 bases. Germline CDR1 is GTSNPN and CDR2 is SVGIG (reference sequence). This CDR3 contains 14 residues. The trim removed 5 bases at V and 8 bases at J, leaving 8 bases unmatched. The CDR3 DNA reads TGTGCCTGGTCCAGACTAGCGGGAACTGATGAGCAGTTCTTC. Translated: CAWSRLAGTDEQFF.

The CDR3 bases are TGTGCCAGTCAGGGGTCCGGGGAGCTGTTTTTT. This gives the protein CASQGSGELFF. This chain connects TRBV28 to TRBJ2-2; weak D call: TRBD1 (6 bases). CDR1 is MDHEN and CDR2 is SYDVKM in the germline V gene. With 9 bases removed from V and 6 bases from J, the gap between germline ends came to 8 bases. This CDR3 spans 11 amino acids. The full variable domain, rest sourced from reference TRBV28 and TRBJ2-2, is DVKVTQSSRYLVKRTGEKVFLECVQDMDHENMFWYRQDPGLGLRLIYFSYDVKMKEKGDIPEGYSVSREKKERFSLILESASTNQTSMYLCASQGSGELFFGEGSRLTVL.

The V and J genes are TRBV29-1 and TRBJ2-2; possible D gene TRBD2, 6 bases. With 4 bases removed from V and 4 bases from J, the gap between germline ends came to 10 bases. Per the germline V gene, CDR1 is SQVTM and CDR2 is ANQGSEA. The CDR3 runs to 13 residues. The CDR3, as DNA: TGCAGCGTTGGAGGGACTCTCACCGGGGAGCTGTTTTTT. Protein product: CSVGGTLTGELFF.

V usage is TRBV28 and J usage is TRBJ2-5; TRBD1 agrees at 8 bases. The trim removed 5 bases at V and 4 bases at J, leaving 6 bases unmatched. The CDR3 runs 14 residues. Looked up from germline, CDR1 is MDHEN and CDR2 is SYDVKM. CDR3 nucleotides: TGTGCCAGCAGTCCCCGGACAGGGATAGAGACCCAGTACTTC. It specifies CASSPRTGIETQYF.

This clone has just a few counts. The J gene is TRBJ1-1, the V gene TRBV28, with TRBD1 identical over 9 bases. J lost 5 bases, V lost 7 bases, and 5 bases had no gene match. This CDR3 comprises 13 residues. Looked up from germline, CDR1 is MDHEN and CDR2 is SYDVKM. CDR3 region: CASNLQGATEAFF. Here the CDR3 DNA reads TGTGCCAGCAACCTACAGGGGGCAACTGAAGCTTTCTTT. Filled out from reference TRBV28 and TRBJ1-1, the complete variable domain reads DVKVTQSSRYLVKRTGEKVFLECVQDMDHENMFWYRQDPGLGLRLIYFSYDVKMKEKGDIPEGYSVSREKKERFSLILESASTNQTSMYLCASNLQGATEAFFGQGTRLTVV.

This chain connects TRBV28 to TRBJ1-1; 8 nucleotides agree with TRBD1. CDR3 length: 14 residues. Germline CDR1 MDHEN, CDR2 SYDVKM. V dropped 7 bases and J dropped 4; count of bases not matched to a gene: 8. In DNA form, the CDR3 reads TGTGCCAGCAATGACTCAGGGGGCATCACTGAAGCTTTCTTT. It yields the protein CASNDSGGITEAFF. Full variable domain (remainder filled in from reference TRBV28 and TRBJ1-1): DVKVTQSSRYLVKRTGEKVFLECVQDMDHENMFWYRQDPGLGLRLIYFSYDVKMKEKGDIPEGYSVSREKKERFSLILESASTNQTSMYLCASNDSGGITEAFFGQGTRLTVV.

In nucleotides, the CDR3 is TGTGCCAGCTCACGAACCCCCGAGAGCTACACCTTC. Translating gives CASSRTPESYTF. The chain uses TRBV18 and TRBJ1-2; no clear D gene. The V end lost 4 bases, the J end lost 9 bases, and 12 bases lay between the germline ends. This CDR3 has 12 amino acids. From germline, CDR1 is KGHSH and CDR2 LQKENI. The full variable domain, in which reference TRBV18 and TRBJ1-2 provide the parts outside the CDR3, is NAGVMQNPRHLVRRRGQEARLRCSPMKGHSHVYWYRQLPEEGLKFMVYLQKENIIDESGMPKERFSAEFPKEGPSILRIQQVVRGDSAAYFCASSRTPESYTFGSGTRLTVV.

The rearrangement uses TRBV2 and TRBJ2-3; TRBD2 matches 11 bases. The CDR3 runs 18 residues. In germline, CDR1 is SNHLY, CDR2 FYNNEI. V lost 5 bases to trimming and J lost 0 bases; unmatched junction nucleotides: 10. CDR3 residues: CASSPSLGTSGSTDTQYF. As DNA, the CDR3 is TGTGCCAGCAGTCCTTCCCTCGGGACTAGCGGTAGCACAGATACGCAGTATTTT.

A note on this clone: A junction boundary mismatches the germline segment, possibly from a read error. This chain connects TRBV30 to TRBJ1-2; 8 bases match TRBD1. CDR1 and CDR2 (germline): GTSNPN, SVGIG (reference sequence). This CDR3 has 12 amino acids. This CDR3 is CAWTGNEIGYTF. In DNA, the CDR3 is TGTGCTTGGACAGGGAACGAAATTGGCTACACCTTC.

This clone has just a few counts. This rearrangement joins TRBV9 to TRBJ1-2; D is undetermined. V was shortened by 3 bases and J by 8 bases, with 8 bases between the two germline ends. The germline gives CDR1 SGDLS, CDR2 YYNGEE. This CDR3 spans 11 amino acids. CDR3 residues: CASSALEGYTF. CDR3 coding DNA: TGTGCCAGCAGCGCCCTCGAGGGCTACACCTTC.

This CDR3 reads CASSTGGYGYGYTF. In DNA form, the CDR3 reads TGTGCCAGCAGTACCGGAGGGTATGGGTATGGCTACACCTTC. V gene TRBV6-5 combines with J gene TRBJ1-2, with D unresolved. This CDR3 spans 14 amino acids. Germline assignment: CDR1 MNHEY and CDR2 SVGAGI. V shed 5 bases and J shed 5 bases, with 15 bases lying between them.